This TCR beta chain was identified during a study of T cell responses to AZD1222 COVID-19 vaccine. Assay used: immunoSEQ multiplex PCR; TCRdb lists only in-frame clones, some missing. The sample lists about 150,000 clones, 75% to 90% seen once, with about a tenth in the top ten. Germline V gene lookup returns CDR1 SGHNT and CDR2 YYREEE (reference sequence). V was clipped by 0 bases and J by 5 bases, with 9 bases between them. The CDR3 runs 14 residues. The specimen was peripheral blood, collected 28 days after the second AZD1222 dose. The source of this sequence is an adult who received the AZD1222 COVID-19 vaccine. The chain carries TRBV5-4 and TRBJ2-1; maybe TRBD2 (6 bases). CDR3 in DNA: TGTGCCAGCAGCTTGGTGGGACTGGACAATGAGCAGTTCTTC. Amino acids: CASSLVGLDNEQFF.